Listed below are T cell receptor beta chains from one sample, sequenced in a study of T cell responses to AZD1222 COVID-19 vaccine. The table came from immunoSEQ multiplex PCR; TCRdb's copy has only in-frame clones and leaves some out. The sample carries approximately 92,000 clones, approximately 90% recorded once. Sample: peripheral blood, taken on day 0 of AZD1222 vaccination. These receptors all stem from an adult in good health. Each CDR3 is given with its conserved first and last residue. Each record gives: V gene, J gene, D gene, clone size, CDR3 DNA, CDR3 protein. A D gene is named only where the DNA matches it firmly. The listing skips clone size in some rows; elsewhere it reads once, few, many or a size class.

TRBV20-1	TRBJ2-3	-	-	TGCAGTGCCCACAGCCTGGATACGCAGTATTTT	CSAHSLDTQYF
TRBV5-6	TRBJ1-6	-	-	TGTGCCAGCAGCTTCGGACCCCGGGACAATTCACCCCTCCACTTT	CASSFGPRDNSPLHF
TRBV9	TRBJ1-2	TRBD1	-	TGTGCCAGCAGCGGACAGGGGAACTATGGCTACACCTTC	CASSGQGNYGYTF
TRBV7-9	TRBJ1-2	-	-	TGTGCCAGCACTGGGACCCACTATGGCTACACCTTC	CASTGTHYGYTF
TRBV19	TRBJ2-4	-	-	TGTGCCAGTAGTATATCAAGCATTCAGTACTTC	CASSISSIQYF
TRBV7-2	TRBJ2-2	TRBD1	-	TGTGCCAGCAGCCCGGCCGGGACAGCGAACACCGGGGAGCTGTTTTTT	CASSPAGTANTGELFF
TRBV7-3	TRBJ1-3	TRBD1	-	TGTGCCAGCGGAGGACAGGGTGGAAACACCATATATTTT	CASGGQGGNTIYF
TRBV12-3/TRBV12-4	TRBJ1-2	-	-	TGTGCCAGCAGTGCCGGACGCAACTATGGCTACACCTTC	CASSAGRNYGYTF
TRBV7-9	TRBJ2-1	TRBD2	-	TGTGCCAGCAGCCCACGGACTAGTTATGAGCAGTTCTTC	CASSPRTSYEQFF
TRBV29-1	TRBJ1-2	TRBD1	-	TGCAGCGGGGGGACAGCCAACTATGGCTACACCTTC	CSGGTANYGYTF
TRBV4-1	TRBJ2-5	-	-	TGCGCCAGCAGCTTTCGGCCGGGGGCACAAGAGACCCAGTACTTC	CASSFRPGAQETQYF
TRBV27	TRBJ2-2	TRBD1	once	TGTGCCAGCAGTTTACCCGGGACAGGGTTTTTGGATGACACCGGGGAGCTGTTTTTT	CASSLPGTGFLDDTGELFF
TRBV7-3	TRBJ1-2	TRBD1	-	TGTGCCAGCAGCTTAACCCACAGGGGGACTGGCTACACCTTC	CASSLTHRGTGYTF
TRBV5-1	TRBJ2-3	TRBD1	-	TGCGCCAGCAGCGGGGCTACAGGGGGCGCAGATACGCAGTATTTT	CASSGATGGADTQYF
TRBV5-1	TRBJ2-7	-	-	TGCGCCAGCAGCTTGGACGCGTCCTACGAGCAGTACTTC	CASSLDASYEQYF
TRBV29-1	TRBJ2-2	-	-	TGCAGCGTTGTGAGGTTGCGGCAGGGAAACACCGGGGAGCTGTTTTTT	CSVVRLRQGNTGELFF
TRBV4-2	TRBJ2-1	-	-	TGTGCCAGCAGCCAAGATTTGGGGGGGGGCCGCGATGAGCAGTTCTTC	CASSQDLGGGRDEQFF
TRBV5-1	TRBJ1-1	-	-	TGCGCCAGCAGCTTGAGTGTCAGGGACACTGAAGCTTTCTTT	CASSLSVRDTEAFF
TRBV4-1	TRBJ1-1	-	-	TGCGCCAGCAGCCGGAATCGCGGCGATGAAGCTTTCTTT	CASSRNRGDEAFF
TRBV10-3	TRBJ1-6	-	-	TGTGCCATCAGTGAGTCGATGGCAGGGACAAATTCACCCCTCCACTTT	CAISESMAGTNSPLHF
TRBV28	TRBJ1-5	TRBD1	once	TGTGCCATCAGACAGGGGGCACATCAGCCCCAGCATTTT	CAIRQGAHQPQHF
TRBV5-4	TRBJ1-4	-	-	TGTGCCAGCAGCTTGGGGGGGTTAGGTGAAAAACTGTTTTTT	CASSLGGLGEKLFF
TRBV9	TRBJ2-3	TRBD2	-	TGTGCCAGCAGCGTATTGGTTGGCGGGGGGCCGTTGGCAGATACGCAGTATTTT	CASSVLVGGGPLADTQYF
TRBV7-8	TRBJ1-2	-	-	TGTGCCAGCAGCCAACTAAGTAGGGCCAACTATGGCTACACCTTC	CASSQLSRANYGYTF
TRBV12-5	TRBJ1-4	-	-	TGTGCTAGTGGTTTGGGGGAAACCAATGAAAAACTGTTTTTT	CASGLGETNEKLFF
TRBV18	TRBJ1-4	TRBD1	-	TGTGCCAGCTCACCACGGGACAGGGATGAAAAACTGTTTTTT	CASSPRDRDEKLFF
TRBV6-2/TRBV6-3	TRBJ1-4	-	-	TGTGCCAGCAGTTACTCGACAGGAAAAAAACTGTTTTTT	CASSYSTGKKLFF